One and the same sample provided the 21 T cell receptor beta chains below, sequenced in a study of cytomegalovirus exposure and HLA in healthy donors. 60 Vbeta and 13 Jbeta primers were used in PCR. The table came from immunoSEQ multiplex PCR; TCRdb's copy has only in-frame clones and leaves some out. In the table there are under 200,000 clones, about four fifths of which are singletons. What was sequenced was PBMCs. The receptors come from a male donor in good health and CMV-seropositive.

This chain uses TRBV7-7 with TRBJ2-2, with 11 bases aligning to TRBD2. From germline, CDR1 is SSHAT and CDR2 FNYEAQ (reference sequence). The CDR3 contains 18 residues. V shed 4 bases and J 0 bases; nucleotides not matched to a gene: 7. CDR3 amino acids: CASSSSTSGAANTGELFF. The DNA of the CDR3 is TGTGCCAGCAGCTCCTCGACTAGCGGGGCCGCGAACACCGGGGAGCTGTTTTTT.

This clone was picked up a small number of times. The rearrangement joins TRBV30 to TRBJ2-1; 7 nucleotides line up with TRBD2. V lost 2 bases to trimming and J lost 1 base; unmatched junction nucleotides: 5. This CDR3 is 15 amino acids long. Germline CDR1 reads GTSNPN; CDR2 reads SVGIG (reference sequence). CDR3 DNA sequence: TGTGCCTGGAGTTCCCCTAGCGGATCCTACAATGAGCAGTTCTTC. This sequence encodes CAWSSPSGSYNEQFF.

V is TRBV18 and J is TRBJ2-1; D call uncertain. Trimming shortened V by 3 bases and J by 6 bases, and 9 bases separated the two germline ends. The CDR3 is made up of 13 amino acids. The V gene's germline CDR1 is KGHSH and CDR2 LQKENI. CDR3 DNA sequence: TGTGCCAGCTCACCCCCCCCAGGCAATGAGCAGTTCTTC. The encoded protein is CASSPPPGNEQFF.

V and J are TRBV30 and TRBJ2-5; 8 bases are shared with TRBD2. V lost 3 bases, J lost 4 bases, and 7 bases stayed unmatched. Germline CDR1 and CDR2: GTSNPN and SVGIG (reference sequence). The CDR3 consists of 14 residues. The CDR3 DNA follows: TGTGCCTGGAGAACCGGGACTAGTTTAGAGACCCAGTACTTC. Translation: CAWRTGTSLETQYF.

This clone was observed a single time. The CDR3 loop is CSVSQGAIETQYF. CDR3 DNA sequence: TGCAGCGTGTCACAGGGGGCAATCGAGACCCAGTACTTC. The genes are TRBV29-1 and TRBJ2-5, with TRBD1 matching 9 bases. V lost 6 bases to trimming and J lost 5 bases; unmatched junction nucleotides: 7. The CDR3 covers 13 residues. Germline CDR1 SQVTM, CDR2 ANQGSEA.

The chain has TRBV2 and TRBJ1-2; no clear D gene. V lost 0 bases, J lost 2 bases, and 4 bases lay in between. The CDR3 has 13 amino acids. CDR1 and CDR2 (germline): SNHLY, FYNNEI. CDR3 DNA: TGTGCCAGCAGTGAAGCGCAGAACTATGGCTACACCTTC. The encoded protein is CASSEAQNYGYTF.

This clone was counted between two and nine times. The chain employs TRBV6-5 and TRBJ2-2, with 9 bases matching TRBD2. Looked up from germline, CDR1 is MNHEY and CDR2 is SVGAGI. V gave up 5 bases and J gave up 7 bases; unmatched junction bases: 5. This CDR3 has 14 amino acids. This CDR3 reads CASSSGRFGGELFF. DNA for the CDR3: TGTGCCAGCAGTAGCGGGAGGTTCGGCGGGGAGCTGTTTTTT.

V usage is TRBV5-4 and J usage is TRBJ2-5, with 7 positions matching TRBD2. The junction had 7 bases not matched to a gene; V was cut back by 4 bases and J by 4 bases. Germline V CDR1 and CDR2: SGHNT, YYREEE (reference sequence). This CDR3 has 14 amino acids. CDR3 bases: TGTGCCAGCAGCCCTACTAGCGCTGGAGAGACCCAGTACTTC. Its translation is CASSPTSAGETQYF.

V gene TRBV2 combines with J gene TRBJ1-5; D possibly corresponds to TRBD1 (5 bases). The CDR3 is 19 residues long. V gave up 2 bases and J gave up 2 bases, with 22 bases separating them. The germline V gene encodes CDR1 SNHLY and CDR2 FYNNEI. CDR3 DNA: TGTGCCAGCAGTGAACCCGACGGGGTTTCGGGGGTGGGCAATCAGCCCCAGCATTTT. It codes for CASSEPDGVSGVGNQPQHF.

This chain joins TRBV5-1 and TRBJ2-7; TRBD1 matches at 11 bases. Unmatched junction bases numbered 1, after V lost 3 bases and J lost 5 bases. CDR3 length: 13 amino acids. Germline CDR1 is SGHRS and CDR2 is YFSETQ. CDR3 coding DNA: TGCGCCAGCAGCTGGACAGGGGGCGACGAGCAGTACTTC. Protein product: CASSWTGGDEQYF.

The rearrangement joins TRBV5-1 to TRBJ2-3, with 9 bases identical to TRBD2. Germline assignment: CDR1 SGHRS and CDR2 YFSETQ. The CDR3 covers 16 residues. The ends lost 4 bases at V and 0 bases at J; junction bases unmatched: 6. For the CDR3, the DNA is TGCGCCAGCAGCCACACGACTAGCGGAAGCACAGATACGCAGTATTTT. This codes for CASSHTTSGSTDTQYF. Together with reference TRBV5-1 and TRBJ2-3, the CDR3 gives the full variable domain: KAGVTQTPRYLIKTRGQQVTLSCSPISGHRSVSWYQQTPGQGLQFLFEYFSETQRNKGNFPGRFSGRQFSNSRSEMNVSTLELGDSALYLCASSHTTSGSTDTQYFGPGTRLTVL.

The genes are TRBV5-1 and TRBJ2-5; the match to TRBD1 covers 8 bases. This CDR3 is built from 14 residues. Germline V gene data show CDR1 as SGHRS and CDR2 as YFSETQ. Trimming took 4 bases from V and 6 from J; bases not matched to a gene: 8. The CDR3 region is CASSVDRGSKTQYF. CDR3 DNA sequence: TGCGCCAGCAGCGTTGACAGGGGCTCGAAGACCCAGTACTTC.

This clone was found once. The CDR3 here is CASSLGDRESTEAFF. The CDR3 nucleotides read TGTGCCAGCAGCTTAGGGGACAGGGAGTCCACTGAAGCTTTCTTT. The chain has TRBV7-9 and TRBJ1-1, with TRBD1 identical over 9 bases. CDR1 and CDR2 (germline): SEHNR, FQNEAQ (reference sequence). The CDR3 loop spans 15 amino acids. Trimming at V came to 1 base and at J to 4 bases, leaving 4 bases not matched to a gene.

The V and J genes are TRBV15 and TRBJ2-7; unclear D gene. The V gene lost 2 bases and the J gene lost 3 bases, with 5 bases spanning the gap. The CDR3 covers 12 residues. Germline CDR1 is LNHNV and CDR2 is YYDKDF (reference sequence). The chain's CDR3 is CATSRNFYEQYF. The DNA of the CDR3 is TGTGCCACCAGCAGAAACTTCTACGAGCAGTACTTC.

The gene calls are TRBV27 and TRBJ2-7; TRBD2 might be the D (6 bases). Deletions cut 6 bases from V and 5 bases from J, with 14 bases between. This CDR3 region has 13 residues. Germline lookup yields CDR1 MNHEY and CDR2 SMNVEV (reference sequence). CDR3 nucleotides: TGTGCCAGCAGCCCTAGGAGGGCACACGAGCAGTACTTC. Encoded protein: CASSPRRAHEQYF.

This rearrangement joins TRBV27 to TRBJ2-6; TRBD1 matches at 9 bases. The CDR3 extends over 16 amino acids. Per the germline V gene, CDR1 is MNHEY and CDR2 is SMNVEV (reference sequence). V was clipped by 4 bases and J by 3 bases; unmatched bases: 4. The CDR3 here is CASSSYRGLGANVLTF. For the CDR3, the DNA is TGTGCCAGCAGTTCCTACAGGGGGCTTGGGGCCAACGTCCTGACTTTC.

The V and J genes are TRBV28 and TRBJ2-7, with D perhaps TRBD2 (6 bases). CDR1 is MDHEN and CDR2 is SYDVKM in the germline V gene. This CDR3 has 12 residues. V gave up 5 bases and J gave up 10 bases, with 15 bases separating them. CDR3 sequence: CASSLGSGTQYF. The CDR3 DNA reads as TGTGCCAGCAGTCTGGGGTCCGGGACTCAGTACTTC.

The chain uses TRBV5-1 and TRBJ1-3; 7 bases fit TRBD1. The CDR3 extends over 14 amino acids. After removal of 3 bases from V and 4 bases from J, the junction contained 4 bases not matched to a gene. Germline CDR1 reads SGHRS; CDR2 reads YFSETQ. CDR3 DNA: TGCGCCAGCAGCTCGGGGACAGAGGGAAACACCATATATTTT. Its protein is CASSSGTEGNTIYF.

This chain uses TRBV2 with TRBJ1-1; possibly TRBD1 for D (5 bases). Trimming cost V 2 bases and J 6 bases, with 13 bases left between them. The V gene's germline CDR1 is SNHLY and CDR2 FYNNEI. CDR3 length equals 14 residues. DNA of the CDR3: TGTGCCAGCAGTGAATTTGGGGGGAGGGCTGAAGCTTTCTTT. Amino acids: CASSEFGGRAEAFF.

The gene calls are TRBV7-9 and TRBJ2-7; D is unresolved. CDR1 and CDR2 (germline): SEHNR, FQNEAQ (reference sequence). The V end was cut by 5 bases, the J end by 1 base, with 12 bases between. The CDR3 length is 14 residues. CDR3 region: CASSQNLQSYEQYF. The CDR3 DNA reads as TGTGCCAGCAGCCAAAACCTCCAGTCCTACGAGCAGTACTTC. The full variable domain, rest sourced from reference TRBV7-9 and TRBJ2-7, is DTGVSQNPRHKITKRGQNVTFRCDPISEHNRLYWYRQTLGQGPEFLTYFQNEAQLEKSRLLSDRFSAERPKGSFSTLEIQRTEQGDSAMYLCASSQNLQSYEQYFGPGTRLTVT.

The rearrangement joins TRBV2 to TRBJ1-4; D might be TRBD1 (6 bases). The length of the CDR3 is 13 residues. The germline V gene has CDR1 SNHLY and CDR2 FYNNEI. Trimming took off 8 bases at V and 4 bases at J, with 11 bases between the two ends. In DNA form, the CDR3 reads TGTGCCAGCCATGGACAGCTTAATGAAAAACTGTTTTTT. Residues: CASHGQLNEKLFF.